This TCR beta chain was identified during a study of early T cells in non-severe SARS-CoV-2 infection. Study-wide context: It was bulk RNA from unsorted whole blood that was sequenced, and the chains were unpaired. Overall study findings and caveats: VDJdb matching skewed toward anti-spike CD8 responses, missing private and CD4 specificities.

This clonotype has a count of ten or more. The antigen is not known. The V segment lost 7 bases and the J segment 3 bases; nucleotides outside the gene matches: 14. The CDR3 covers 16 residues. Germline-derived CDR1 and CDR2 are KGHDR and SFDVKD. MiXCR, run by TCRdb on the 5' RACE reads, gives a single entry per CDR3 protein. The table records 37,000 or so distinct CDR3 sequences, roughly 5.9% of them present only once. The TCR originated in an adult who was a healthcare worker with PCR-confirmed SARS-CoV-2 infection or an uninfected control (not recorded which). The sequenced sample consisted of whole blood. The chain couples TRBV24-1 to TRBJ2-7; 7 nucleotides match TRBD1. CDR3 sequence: CATSFQDRRVYYEQYF. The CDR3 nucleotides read TGTGCCACCAGCTTTCAGGACAGGCGCGTTTACTACGAGCAGTACTTC.